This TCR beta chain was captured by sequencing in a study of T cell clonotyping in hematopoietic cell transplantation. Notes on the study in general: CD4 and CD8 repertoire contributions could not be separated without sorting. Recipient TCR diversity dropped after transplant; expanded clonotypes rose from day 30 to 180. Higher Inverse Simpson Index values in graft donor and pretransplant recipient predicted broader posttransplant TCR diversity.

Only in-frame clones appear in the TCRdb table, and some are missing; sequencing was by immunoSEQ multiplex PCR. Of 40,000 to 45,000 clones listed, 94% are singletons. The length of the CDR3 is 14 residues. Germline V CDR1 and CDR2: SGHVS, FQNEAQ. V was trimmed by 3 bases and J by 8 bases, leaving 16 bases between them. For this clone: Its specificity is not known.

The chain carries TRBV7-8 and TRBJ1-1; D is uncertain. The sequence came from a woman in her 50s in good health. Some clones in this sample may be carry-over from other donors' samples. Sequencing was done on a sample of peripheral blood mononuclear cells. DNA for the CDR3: TGTGCCAGCAGCTTGACGGCGAGAACCCCCGAAGCTTTCTTT. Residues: CASSLTARTPEAFF.